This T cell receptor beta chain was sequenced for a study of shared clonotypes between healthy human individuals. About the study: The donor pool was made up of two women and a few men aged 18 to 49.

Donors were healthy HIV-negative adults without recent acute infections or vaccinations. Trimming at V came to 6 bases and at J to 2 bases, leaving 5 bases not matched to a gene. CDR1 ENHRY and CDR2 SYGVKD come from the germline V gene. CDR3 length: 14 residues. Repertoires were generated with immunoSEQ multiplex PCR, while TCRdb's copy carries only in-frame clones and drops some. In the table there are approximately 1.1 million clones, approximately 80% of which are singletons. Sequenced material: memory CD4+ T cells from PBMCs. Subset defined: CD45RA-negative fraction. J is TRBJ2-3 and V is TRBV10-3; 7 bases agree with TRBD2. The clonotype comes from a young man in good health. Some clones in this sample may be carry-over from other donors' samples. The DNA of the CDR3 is TGTGCCATCAGGGGTAGCGGGCTCACAGATACGCAGTATTTT. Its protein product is CAIRGSGLTDTQYF.